The next 17 T cell receptor beta chains were all read from a single sample in a study of shared clonotypes between healthy human individuals. Naive CD8 cells lacked CD45RO and underwent positive selection for CCR7, leaving out terminally differentiated effector memory CD45RA+ cells. Method: immunoSEQ multiplex PCR; TCRdb's copy keeps in-frame clones and lacks some. The sample includes over 750,000 clones, just over 95% of them seen just once. Sequenced: naive CD8+ T cells sorted from blood. Every receptor here comes from a man younger than 40 in good health.

The chain joins TRBV4-1 to TRBJ1-1; TRBD1 is a possible D gene (6 bases). Trimming stripped 1 base from V and 7 bases from J, with 13 bases between. CDR1 is MGHRA and CDR2 is YSYEKL in the germline V gene. CDR3 length: 14 residues. The CDR3 nucleotides are TGCGCCAGCAGCCAAGTCAGGGGAGTTCTTGAAGCTTTCTTT. The encoded protein is CASSQVRGVLEAFF.

This chain uses TRBV6-5 with TRBJ2-1; TRBD2 agrees at 11 bases. This CDR3 has 13 residues. After removal of 11 bases from V and 4 bases from J, the junction contained 4 bases not matched to a gene. Germline V gene data show CDR1 as MNHEY and CDR2 as SVGAGI. The CDR3 spells CARLAGGYNEQFF. CDR3 DNA: TGTGCCCGCCTAGCGGGAGGTTACAATGAGCAGTTCTTC.

The chain has TRBV7-9 and TRBJ1-3, with D unresolved. Germline CDR1 reads SEHNR; CDR2 reads FQNEAQ (reference sequence). The CDR3 is 14 amino acids. Trimming pared 1 base from V and 3 bases from J, leaving 7 bases between. CDR3 loop: CASSLENYGNTIYF. In DNA, the CDR3 is TGTGCCAGCAGCTTAGAAAATTATGGAAACACCATATATTTT.

This sequence joins TRBV6-1 and TRBJ2-1; a weak D match, TRBD1 (6 bases). Trimming removed 3 bases at V and 4 bases at J, with 13 bases between. CDR1 and CDR2 (germline): MNHNS, SASEGT. The CDR3 is made up of 15 amino acids. CDR3 sequence reads: CASSDAPTGYNEQFF. The CDR3 DNA sequence: TGTGCCAGCAGTGATGCGCCAACAGGGTACAATGAGCAGTTCTTC.

V gene TRBV29-1 combines with J gene TRBJ1-1, with TRBD1 matching over 8 bases. The CDR3 extends over 14 amino acids. Per germline, CDR1 SQVTM and CDR2 ANQGSEA. Losses at the gene ends were 3 bases for V and 8 bases for J; bases not matched to a gene: 11. This chain's CDR3 is CSVDKEDRALEAFF. CDR3 nucleotide sequence: TGCAGCGTTGACAAAGAGGACAGGGCTCTCGAAGCTTTCTTT. Supplemented by reference TRBV29-1 and TRBJ1-1, the full variable domain reads SAVISQKPSRDICQRGTSLTIQCQVDSQVTMMFWYRQQPGQSLTLIATANQGSEATYESGFVIDKFPISRPNLTFSTLTVSNMSPEDSSIYLCSVDKEDRALEAFFGQGTRLTVV.

The chain uses TRBV11-3 and TRBJ2-7; TRBD1 matches 7 bases. V dropped 5 bases and J dropped 7; count of bases not matched to a gene: 11. CDR1 and CDR2 (germline): SGHNT, YENEEA. The CDR3 has 14 amino acids. CDR3 protein: CASSTRQGRGEQYF. For the CDR3, the DNA is TGTGCCAGCAGCACACGACAGGGTCGAGGGGAGCAGTACTTC.

This clone was recorded only once. The V call is TRBV10-3, the J call TRBJ2-5, with D unresolved. Trimming took 8 bases from V and 0 from J, leaving 10 bases between them. This CDR3 is 13 amino acids long. Germline V gives CDR1 ENHRY, CDR2 SYGVKD. CDR3 nucleotides: TGTGCCATCTCCGAAAGTAACCAAGAGACCCAGTACTTC. It yields the protein CAISESNQETQYF.

The V call is TRBV10-2, the J call TRBJ2-1, with 8 bases aligning to TRBD2. The CDR3 extends over 14 amino acids. The V segment lost 5 bases and the J segment 0 bases; nucleotides outside the gene matches: 0. Germline values: CDR1 WSHSY, CDR2 SAAADI. Written as DNA, the CDR3 is TGCGCCAGCAGTAGCGGGAGCTCCTACAATGAGCAGTTCTTC. Translation gives CASSSGSSYNEQFF.

The rearrangement links TRBV7-9 to TRBJ2-3; possibly TRBD2 for D (6 bases). The germline gives CDR1 SEHNR, CDR2 FQNEAQ (reference sequence). V shed 8 bases and J shed 6 bases, with 12 bases lying between them. CDR3 size: 12 residues. This CDR3 reads CASLEGMDTQYF. The CDR3 nucleotides are TGTGCCAGCCTGGAGGGGATGGATACGCAGTATTTT.

This chain connects TRBV30 to TRBJ1-1; 9 bases are a match to TRBD1. The CDR3 spans 15 residues. Looked up from germline, CDR1 is GTSNPN and CDR2 is SVGIG (reference sequence). The trim removed 5 bases at V and 4 bases at J, leaving 11 bases unmatched. CDR3 nucleotide sequence: TGTGCCTGGGGTGAGGGACAGGGTTTAACCACTGAAGCTTTCTTT. Its translation: CAWGEGQGLTTEAFF. Full variable domain (remainder filled in from reference TRBV30 and TRBJ1-1): SQTIHQWPATLVQPVGSPLSLECTVEGTSNPNLYWYRQAAGRGLQLLFYSVGIGQISSEVPQNLSASRPQDRQFILSSKKLLLSDSGFYLCAWGEGQGLTTEAFFGQGTRLTVV.

The V gene is TRBV7-2, the J gene TRBJ2-7, with 7 bases matching TRBD1. Germline CDR1 reads SGHTA; CDR2 reads FQGNSA. V shed 4 bases and J 1 base; nucleotides not matched to a gene: 10. The CDR3 sequence is 16 residues long. The CDR3: CASSYPRDSASYEQYF. The CDR3 DNA follows: TGTGCCAGCAGCTACCCCCGGGACAGCGCATCCTACGAGCAGTACTTC.

This chain uses TRBV4-3 with TRBJ1-1, with 11 bases fitting TRBD1. The germline V gene has CDR1 LGHNA and CDR2 YSLEER. V shed 0 bases and J 4 bases; nucleotides not matched to a gene: 13. The CDR3 is 19 amino acids. The CDR3 region is CASSQDARDRGFFGTEAFF. Written as DNA, the CDR3 is TGCGCCAGCAGCCAAGACGCCCGGGACAGGGGGTTTTTTGGCACTGAAGCTTTCTTT.

The chain links TRBV5-4 to TRBJ1-1; D might be TRBD1 (6 bases). V was shortened by 2 bases and J by 0 bases, with 11 bases between the two germline ends. This CDR3 region has 15 residues. Per germline, CDR1 SGHNT and CDR2 YYREEE (reference sequence). The CDR3 sequence: CASSFQGGLNTEAFF. In DNA form, the CDR3 reads TGTGCCAGCAGCTTCCAAGGGGGGTTGAACACTGAAGCTTTCTTT.

This clone has a single count. This chain links TRBV30 with TRBJ1-1, with 7 bases aligning to TRBD1. The V and J ends lost 5 bases and 5 bases, in that order; junction bases with no gene match: 8. The CDR3 is made up of 13 amino acids. The germline CDR1 and CDR2 sequences are GTSNPN and SVGIG (reference sequence). CDR3 sequence (DNA): TGTGCCTGGGCACAAAGGGGGCGTACTGAAGCTTTCTTT. Translated, it gives CAWAQRGRTEAFF.

This chain connects TRBV29-1 to TRBJ2-4; the D is unclear. The V gene's germline CDR1 is SQVTM and CDR2 ANQGSEA. V lost 4 bases to trimming and J lost 9 bases, with 16 bases between them. The CDR3 totals 13 residues. Here the CDR3 reads CSVVEALNPIQYF. Written as DNA, the CDR3 is TGCAGCGTTGTCGAGGCACTTAACCCCATTCAGTACTTC.

The chain carries TRBV27 and TRBJ2-3; D gene ambiguous. The ends were cut back, 8 bases at V and 6 bases at J, with 12 bases in the middle. The V gene's germline CDR1 is MNHEY and CDR2 SMNVEV (reference sequence). The CDR3 contains 12 residues. DNA for the CDR3: TGTGCCAGCGGAAGAATCCGCGATACGCAGTATTTT. Its translation is CASGRIRDTQYF.

The chain recombines TRBV20-1 with TRBJ2-2; tentatively, D is TRBD2 (6 bases). The CDR3 length is 11 residues. Per the germline V gene, CDR1 is DFQATT and CDR2 is SNEGSKA (reference sequence). Trimming shortened V by 6 bases and J by 5 bases, and 7 bases separated the two germline ends. In DNA, the CDR3 is TGCAGTGCGAGCGGGACCGGGGAGCTGTTTTTT. This translates into CSASGTGELFF.